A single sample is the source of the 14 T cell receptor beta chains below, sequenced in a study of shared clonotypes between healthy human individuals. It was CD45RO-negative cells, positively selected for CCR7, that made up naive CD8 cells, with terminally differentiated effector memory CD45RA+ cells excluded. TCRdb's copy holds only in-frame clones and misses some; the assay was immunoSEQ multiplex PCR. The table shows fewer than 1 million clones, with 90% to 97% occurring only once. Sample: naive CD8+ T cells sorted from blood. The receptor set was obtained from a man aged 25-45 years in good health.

CDR3 coding DNA: TGCAGCGTTGATAGGGACCAGCCGGACAATGAGCAGTTCTTC. Its protein product is CSVDRDQPDNEQFF. This chain connects TRBV29-1 to TRBJ2-1; possibly TRBD1 or TRBD2 for D (5 bases each). The CDR3 has 14 residues. Germline CDR1 SQVTM, CDR2 ANQGSEA. With 3 bases removed from V and 5 bases from J, the gap between germline ends came to 14 bases.

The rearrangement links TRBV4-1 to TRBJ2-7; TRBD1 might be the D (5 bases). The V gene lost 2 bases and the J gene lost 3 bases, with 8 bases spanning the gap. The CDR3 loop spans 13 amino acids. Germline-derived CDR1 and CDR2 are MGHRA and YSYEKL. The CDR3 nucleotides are TGCGCCAGCAGCCAAAACAGGTTCTACGAGCAGTACTTC. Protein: CASSQNRFYEQYF.

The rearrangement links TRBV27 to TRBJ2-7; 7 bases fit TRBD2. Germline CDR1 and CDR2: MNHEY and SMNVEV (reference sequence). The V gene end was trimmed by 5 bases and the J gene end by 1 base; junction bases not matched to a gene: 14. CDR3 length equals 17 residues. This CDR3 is CASSPEVAGEASYEQYF. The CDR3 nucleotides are TGTGCCAGCAGTCCCGAGGTGGCGGGAGAGGCTTCCTACGAGCAGTACTTC.

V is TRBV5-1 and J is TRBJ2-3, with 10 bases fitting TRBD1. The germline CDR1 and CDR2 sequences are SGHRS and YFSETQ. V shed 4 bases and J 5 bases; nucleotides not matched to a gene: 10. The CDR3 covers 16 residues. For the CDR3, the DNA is TGCGCCAGCAGCCCAAGACAGGGGGCTCAAGGAGATACGCAGTATTTT. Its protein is CASSPRQGAQGDTQYF.

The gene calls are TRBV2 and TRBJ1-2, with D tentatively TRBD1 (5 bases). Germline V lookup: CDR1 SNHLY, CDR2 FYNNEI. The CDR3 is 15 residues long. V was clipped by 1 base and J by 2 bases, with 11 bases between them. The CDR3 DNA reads TGTGCCAGCAGTGAAGTAAGGGGCGGGAACTATGGCTACACCTTC. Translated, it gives CASSEVRGGNYGYTF.

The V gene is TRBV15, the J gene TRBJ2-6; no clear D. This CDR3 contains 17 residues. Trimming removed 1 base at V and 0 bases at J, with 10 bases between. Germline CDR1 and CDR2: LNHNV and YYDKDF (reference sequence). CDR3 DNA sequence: TGTGCCACCAGCAGAGTAGTGGCGCTCTCTGGGGCCAACGTCCTGACTTTC. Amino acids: CATSRVVALSGANVLTF.

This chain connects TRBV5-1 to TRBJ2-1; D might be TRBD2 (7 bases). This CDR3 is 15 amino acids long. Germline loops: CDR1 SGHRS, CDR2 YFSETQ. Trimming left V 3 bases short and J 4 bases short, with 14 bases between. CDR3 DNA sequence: TGCGCCAGCAGCTCGAAGGGGGAGGGTTACAATGAGCAGTTCTTC. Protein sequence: CASSSKGEGYNEQFF. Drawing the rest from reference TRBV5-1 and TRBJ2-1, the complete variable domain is KAGVTQTPRYLIKTRGQQVTLSCSPISGHRSVSWYQQTPGQGLQFLFEYFSETQRNKGNFPGRFSGRQFSNSRSEMNVSTLELGDSALYLCASSSKGEGYNEQFFGPGTRLTVL.

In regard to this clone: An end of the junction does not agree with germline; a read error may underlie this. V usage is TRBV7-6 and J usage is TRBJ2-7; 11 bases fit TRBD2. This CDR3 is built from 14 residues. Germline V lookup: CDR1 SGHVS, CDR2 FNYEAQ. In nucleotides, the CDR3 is TGTGCCAGCAGCCTAGCGGGAGGCCTGGACGAGCAGTACTTC. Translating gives CASSLAGGLDEQYF.

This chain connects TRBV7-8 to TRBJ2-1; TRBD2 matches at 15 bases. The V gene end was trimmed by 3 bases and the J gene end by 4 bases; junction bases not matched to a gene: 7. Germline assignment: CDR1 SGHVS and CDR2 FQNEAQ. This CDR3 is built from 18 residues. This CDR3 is CASSLGLAGGSSYNEQFF. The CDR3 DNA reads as TGTGCCAGCAGCTTGGGACTAGCGGGAGGTTCCTCGTACAATGAGCAGTTCTTC.

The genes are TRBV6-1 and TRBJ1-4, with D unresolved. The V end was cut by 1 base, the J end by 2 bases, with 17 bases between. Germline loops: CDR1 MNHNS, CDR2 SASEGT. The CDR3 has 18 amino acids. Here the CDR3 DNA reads TGTGCCAGCAGTGAAGAGATGGTTCGTTCGTTGACTAATGAAAAACTGTTTTTT. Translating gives CASSEEMVRSLTNEKLFF.

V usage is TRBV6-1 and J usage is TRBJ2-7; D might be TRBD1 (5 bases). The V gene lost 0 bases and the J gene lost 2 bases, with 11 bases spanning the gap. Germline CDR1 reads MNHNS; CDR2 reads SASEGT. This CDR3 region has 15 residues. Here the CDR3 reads CASSEAPRQTYEQYF. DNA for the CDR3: TGTGCCAGCAGTGAAGCGCCCCGACAGACCTACGAGCAGTACTTC.

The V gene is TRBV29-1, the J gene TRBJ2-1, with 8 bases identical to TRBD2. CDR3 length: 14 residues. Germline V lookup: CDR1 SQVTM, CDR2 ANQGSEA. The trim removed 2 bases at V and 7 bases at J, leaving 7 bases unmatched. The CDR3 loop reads CSVETGGTLNEQFF. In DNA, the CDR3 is TGCAGCGTTGAAACGGGGGGGACTTTGAATGAGCAGTTCTTC.

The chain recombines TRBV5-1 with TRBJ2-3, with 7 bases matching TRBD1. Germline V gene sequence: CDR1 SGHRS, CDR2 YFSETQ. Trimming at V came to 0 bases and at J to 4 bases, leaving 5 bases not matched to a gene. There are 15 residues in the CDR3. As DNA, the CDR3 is TGCGCCAGCAGCTTGGCTGAAGGGGGCCCAGATACGCAGTATTTT. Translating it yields CASSLAEGGPDTQYF. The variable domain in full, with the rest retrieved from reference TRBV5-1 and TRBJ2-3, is KAGVTQTPRYLIKTRGQQVTLSCSPISGHRSVSWYQQTPGQGLQFLFEYFSETQRNKGNFPGRFSGRQFSNSRSEMNVSTLELGDSALYLCASSLAEGGPDTQYFGPGTRLTVL.

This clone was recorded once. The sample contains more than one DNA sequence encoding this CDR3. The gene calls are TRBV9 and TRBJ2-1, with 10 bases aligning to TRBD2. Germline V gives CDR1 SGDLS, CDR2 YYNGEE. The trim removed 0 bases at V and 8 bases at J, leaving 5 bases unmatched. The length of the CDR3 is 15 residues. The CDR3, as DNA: TGTGCCAGCAGCGTAGGGCTAGCGGGAGTAGATGAGCAGTTCTTC. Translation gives CASSVGLAGVDEQFF. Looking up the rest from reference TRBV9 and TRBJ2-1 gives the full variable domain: DSGVTQTPKHLITATGQRVTLRCSPRSGDLSVYWYQQSLDQGLQFLIQYYNGEERAKGNILERFSAQQFPDLHSELNLSSLELGDSALYFCASSVGLAGVDEQFFGPGTRLTVL.